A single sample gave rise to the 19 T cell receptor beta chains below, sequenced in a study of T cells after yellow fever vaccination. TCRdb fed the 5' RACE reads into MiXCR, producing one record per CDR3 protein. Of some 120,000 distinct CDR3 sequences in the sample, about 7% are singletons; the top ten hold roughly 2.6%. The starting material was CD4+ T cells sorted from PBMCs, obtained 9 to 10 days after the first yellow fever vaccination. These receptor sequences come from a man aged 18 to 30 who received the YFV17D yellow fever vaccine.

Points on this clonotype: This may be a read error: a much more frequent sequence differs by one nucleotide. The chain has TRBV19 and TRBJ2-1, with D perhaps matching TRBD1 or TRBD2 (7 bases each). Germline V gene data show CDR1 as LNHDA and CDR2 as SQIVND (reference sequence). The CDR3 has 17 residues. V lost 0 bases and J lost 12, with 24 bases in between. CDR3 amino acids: CASSIDYARQRDRGQFF. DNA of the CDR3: TGTGCCAGTAGTATAGATTACGCTCGACAGCGGGACAGAGGGCAGTTCTTC.

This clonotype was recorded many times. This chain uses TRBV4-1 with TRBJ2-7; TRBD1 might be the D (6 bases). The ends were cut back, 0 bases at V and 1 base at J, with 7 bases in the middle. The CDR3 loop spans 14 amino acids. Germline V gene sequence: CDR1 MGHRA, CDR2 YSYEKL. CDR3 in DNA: TGCGCCAGCAGCCAAGAGGACAGTTCCTACGAGCAGTACGTC. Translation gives CASSQEDSSYEQYV.

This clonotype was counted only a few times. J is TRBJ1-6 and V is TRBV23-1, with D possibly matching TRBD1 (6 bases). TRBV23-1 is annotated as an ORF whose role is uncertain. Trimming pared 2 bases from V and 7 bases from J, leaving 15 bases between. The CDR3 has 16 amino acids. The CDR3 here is CASSQLHRVWNSPLHF. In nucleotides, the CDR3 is TGCGCCAGCAGTCAACTCCACAGGGTTTGGAATTCACCCCTCCACTTT.

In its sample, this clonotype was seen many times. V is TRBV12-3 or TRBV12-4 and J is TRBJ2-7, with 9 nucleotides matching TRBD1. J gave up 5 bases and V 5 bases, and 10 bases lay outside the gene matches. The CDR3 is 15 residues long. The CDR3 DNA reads TGTGCCAGCAGTATCAACCGGGACAGGGTCCACGAGCAGTACTTC. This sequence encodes CASSINRDRVHEQYF.

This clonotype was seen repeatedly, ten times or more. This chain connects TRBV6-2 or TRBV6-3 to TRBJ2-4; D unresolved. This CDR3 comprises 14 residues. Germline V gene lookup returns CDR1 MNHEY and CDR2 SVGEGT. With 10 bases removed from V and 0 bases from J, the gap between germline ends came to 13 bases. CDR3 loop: CATSMDSAKNIQYF. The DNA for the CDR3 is TGTGCCACCAGCATGGATTCAGCCAAAAACATTCAGTACTTC.

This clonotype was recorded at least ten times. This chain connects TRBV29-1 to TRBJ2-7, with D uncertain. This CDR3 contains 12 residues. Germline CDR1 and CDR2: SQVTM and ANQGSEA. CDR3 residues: CILSGPPYEQYV. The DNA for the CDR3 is TGCATCTTGAGTGGGCCGCCTTACGAGCAGTACGTC.

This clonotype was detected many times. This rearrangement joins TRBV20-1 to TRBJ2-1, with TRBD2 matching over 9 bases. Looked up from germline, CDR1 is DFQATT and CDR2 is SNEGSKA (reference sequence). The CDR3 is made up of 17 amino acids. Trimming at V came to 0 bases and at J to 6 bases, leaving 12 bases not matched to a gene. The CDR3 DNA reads TGCAGTGCTAGAGATCGTCAGCGGGGGGCCTTCGGCAATGAGCAGTTCTTC. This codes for CSARDRQRGAFGNEQFF.

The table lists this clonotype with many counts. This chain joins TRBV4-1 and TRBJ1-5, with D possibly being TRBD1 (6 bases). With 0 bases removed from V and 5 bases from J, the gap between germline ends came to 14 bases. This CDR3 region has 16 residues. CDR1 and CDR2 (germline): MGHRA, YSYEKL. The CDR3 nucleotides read TGCGCCAGCAGCCAAGATTTGGGGGCGCAACATCAGCCCCAGCATTTT. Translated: CASSQDLGAQHQPQHF.

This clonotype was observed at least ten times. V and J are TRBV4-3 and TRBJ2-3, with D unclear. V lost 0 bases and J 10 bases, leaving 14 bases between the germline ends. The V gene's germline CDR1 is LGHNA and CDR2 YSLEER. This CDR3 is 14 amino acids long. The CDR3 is CASSQDPGFRAQYF. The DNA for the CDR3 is TGCGCCAGCAGCCAAGATCCCGGGTTTAGGGCGCAGTATTTT.

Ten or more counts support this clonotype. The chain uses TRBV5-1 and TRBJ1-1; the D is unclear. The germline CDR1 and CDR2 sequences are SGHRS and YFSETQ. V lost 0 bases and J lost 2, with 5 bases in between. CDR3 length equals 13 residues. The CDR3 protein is CASSLDSNTEAFF. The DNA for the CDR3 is TGCGCCAGCAGCTTGGACAGCAACACTGAAGCTTTCTTT.

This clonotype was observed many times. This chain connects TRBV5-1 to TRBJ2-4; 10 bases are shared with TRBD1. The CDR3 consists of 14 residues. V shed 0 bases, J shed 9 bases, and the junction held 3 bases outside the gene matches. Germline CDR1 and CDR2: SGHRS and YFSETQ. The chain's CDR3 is CASSLDGDRGIQYF. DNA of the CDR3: TGCGCCAGCAGCTTGGACGGGGACAGGGGCATTCAGTACTTC.

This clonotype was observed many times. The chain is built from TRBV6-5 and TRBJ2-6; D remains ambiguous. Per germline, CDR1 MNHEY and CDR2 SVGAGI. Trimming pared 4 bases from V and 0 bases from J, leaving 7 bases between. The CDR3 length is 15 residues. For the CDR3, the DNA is TGTGCCAGCAGTTTAAAGGACTCTGGGGCCAACGTCCTGACTTTC. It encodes CASSLKDSGANVLTF.

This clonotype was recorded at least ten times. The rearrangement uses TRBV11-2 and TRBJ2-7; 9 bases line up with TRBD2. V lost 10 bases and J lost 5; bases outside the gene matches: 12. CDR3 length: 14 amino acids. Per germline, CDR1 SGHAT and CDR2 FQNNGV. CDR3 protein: CATQAGGGPDEQYV. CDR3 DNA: TGTGCCACCCAAGCGGGGGGAGGACCCGACGAGCAGTACGTC.

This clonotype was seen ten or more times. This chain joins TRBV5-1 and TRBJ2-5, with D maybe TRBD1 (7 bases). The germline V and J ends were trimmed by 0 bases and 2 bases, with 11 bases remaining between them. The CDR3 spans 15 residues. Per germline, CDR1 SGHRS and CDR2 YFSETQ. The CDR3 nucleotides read TGCGCCAGCAGCTTGGAGGGGGCGGGACAAGAGACCCAGTACTTC. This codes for CASSLEGAGQETQYF.

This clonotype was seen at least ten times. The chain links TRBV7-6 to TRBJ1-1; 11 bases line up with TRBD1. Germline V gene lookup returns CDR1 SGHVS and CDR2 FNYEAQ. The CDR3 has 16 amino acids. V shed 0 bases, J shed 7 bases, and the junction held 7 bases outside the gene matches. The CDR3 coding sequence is TGTGCCAGCAGCTTAGCGGCCGGACAGGGGGCCAATGAAGCTTTCTTT. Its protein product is CASSLAAGQGANEAFF.

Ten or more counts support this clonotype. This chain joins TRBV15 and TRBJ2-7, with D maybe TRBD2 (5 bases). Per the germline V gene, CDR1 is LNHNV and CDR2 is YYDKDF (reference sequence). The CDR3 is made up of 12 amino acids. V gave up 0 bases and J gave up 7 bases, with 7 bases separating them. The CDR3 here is CATSRDGREQYF. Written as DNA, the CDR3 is TGTGCCACCAGCAGAGATGGGAGAGAGCAGTACTTC.

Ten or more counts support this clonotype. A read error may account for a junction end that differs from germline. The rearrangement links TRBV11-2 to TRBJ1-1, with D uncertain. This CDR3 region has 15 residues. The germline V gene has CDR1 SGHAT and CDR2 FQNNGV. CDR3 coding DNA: TGTGCCAGCAGTTTAGATCCAGGACCGGATACTGAAGCTTTCTTT. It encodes CASSLDPGPDTEAFF.

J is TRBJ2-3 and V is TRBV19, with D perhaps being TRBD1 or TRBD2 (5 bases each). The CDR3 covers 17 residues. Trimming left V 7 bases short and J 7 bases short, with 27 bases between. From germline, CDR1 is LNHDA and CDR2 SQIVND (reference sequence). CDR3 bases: TGTGCCAGTACCTCAAGCCCCTCCGGGACGGAAAAGTATACGCAGTATTTT. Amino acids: CASTSSPSGTEKYTQYF.

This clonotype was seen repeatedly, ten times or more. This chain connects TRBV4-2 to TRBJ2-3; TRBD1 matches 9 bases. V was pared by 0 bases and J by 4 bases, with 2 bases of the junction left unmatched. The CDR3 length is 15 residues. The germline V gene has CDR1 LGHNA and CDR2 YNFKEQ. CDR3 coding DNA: TGTGCCAGCAGCCAAGAGGGACAGGGACCAGATACGCAGTATTTT. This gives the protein CASSQEGQGPDTQYF.